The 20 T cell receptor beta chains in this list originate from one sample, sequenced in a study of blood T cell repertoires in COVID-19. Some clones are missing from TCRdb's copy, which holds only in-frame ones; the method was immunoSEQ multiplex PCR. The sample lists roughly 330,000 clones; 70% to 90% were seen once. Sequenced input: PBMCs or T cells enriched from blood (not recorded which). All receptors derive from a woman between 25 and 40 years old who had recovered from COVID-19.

In DNA, the CDR3 is TGTGCCAGCAGTTACTCGAGACAGGGGGCGGATGAGCAGTACTTC. Translating gives CASSYSRQGADEQYF. This sequence joins TRBV6-2 or TRBV6-3 and TRBJ2-7, with TRBD1 matching over 10 bases. Losses at the gene ends were 0 bases for V and 7 bases for J; bases not matched to a gene: 6. Germline V gene lookup returns CDR1 MNHEY and CDR2 SVGEGT. The CDR3 totals 15 residues.

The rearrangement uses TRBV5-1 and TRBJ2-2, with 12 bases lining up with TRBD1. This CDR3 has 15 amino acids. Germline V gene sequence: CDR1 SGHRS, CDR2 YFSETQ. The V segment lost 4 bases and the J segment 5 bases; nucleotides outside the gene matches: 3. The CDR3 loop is CASSPGQGATGELFF. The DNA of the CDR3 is TGCGCCAGCAGCCCGGGACAGGGGGCAACCGGGGAGCTGTTTTTT. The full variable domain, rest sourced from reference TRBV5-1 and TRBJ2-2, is KAGVTQTPRYLIKTRGQQVTLSCSPISGHRSVSWYQQTPGQGLQFLFEYFSETQRNKGNFPGRFSGRQFSNSRSEMNVSTLELGDSALYLCASSPGQGATGELFFGEGSRLTVL.

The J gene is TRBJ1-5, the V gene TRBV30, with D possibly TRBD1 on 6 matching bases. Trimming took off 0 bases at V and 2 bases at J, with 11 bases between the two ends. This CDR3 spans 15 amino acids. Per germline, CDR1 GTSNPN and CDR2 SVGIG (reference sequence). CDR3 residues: CAWSVQQGGNQPQHF. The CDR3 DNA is TGTGCCTGGAGTGTACAACAGGGCGGCAATCAGCCCCAGCATTTT.

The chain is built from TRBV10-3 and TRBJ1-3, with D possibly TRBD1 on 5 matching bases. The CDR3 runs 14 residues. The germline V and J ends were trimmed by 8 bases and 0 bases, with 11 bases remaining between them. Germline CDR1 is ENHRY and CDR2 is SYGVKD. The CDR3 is CAIGHPDSGNTIYF. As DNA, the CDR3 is TGTGCCATCGGACACCCCGACTCTGGAAACACCATATATTTT.

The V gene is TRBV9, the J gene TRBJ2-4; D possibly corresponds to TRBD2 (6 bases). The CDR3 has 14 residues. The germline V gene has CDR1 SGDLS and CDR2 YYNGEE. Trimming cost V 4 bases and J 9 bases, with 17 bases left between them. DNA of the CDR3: TGTGCCAGCAGCCCCCAGACTAGTTTTGGCATTCAGTACTTC. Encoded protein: CASSPQTSFGIQYF.

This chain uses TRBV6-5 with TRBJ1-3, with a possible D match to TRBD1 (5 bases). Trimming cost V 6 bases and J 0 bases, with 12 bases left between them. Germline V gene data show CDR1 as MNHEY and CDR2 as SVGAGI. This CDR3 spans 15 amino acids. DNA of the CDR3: TGTGCCAGCAGAGCGACAGCGTTCTCTGGAAACACCATATATTTT. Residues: CASRATAFSGNTIYF.

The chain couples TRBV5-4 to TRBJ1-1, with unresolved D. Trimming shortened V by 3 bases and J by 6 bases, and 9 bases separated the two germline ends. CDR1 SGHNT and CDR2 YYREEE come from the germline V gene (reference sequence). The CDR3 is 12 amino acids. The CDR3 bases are TGTGCCAGCAGCTCGGAGGCCGCTGAAGCTTTCTTT. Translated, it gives CASSSEAAEAFF.

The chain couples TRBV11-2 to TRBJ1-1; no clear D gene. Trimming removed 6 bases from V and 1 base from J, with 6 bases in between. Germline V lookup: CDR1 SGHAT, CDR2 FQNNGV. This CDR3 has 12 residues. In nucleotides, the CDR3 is TGTGCCAGCAGTACGGGGAACACTGAAGCTTTCTTT. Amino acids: CASSTGNTEAFF.

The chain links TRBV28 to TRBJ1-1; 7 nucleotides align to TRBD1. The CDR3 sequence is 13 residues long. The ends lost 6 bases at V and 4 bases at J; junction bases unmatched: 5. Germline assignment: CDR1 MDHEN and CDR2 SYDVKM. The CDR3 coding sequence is TGTGCCAGCAGGACAGGGTCGGGCACTGAAGCTTTCTTT. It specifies CASRTGSGTEAFF. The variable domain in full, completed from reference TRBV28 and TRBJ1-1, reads DVKVTQSSRYLVKRTGEKVFLECVQDMDHENMFWYRQDPGLGLRLIYFSYDVKMKEKGDIPEGYSVSREKKERFSLILESASTNQTSMYLCASRTGSGTEAFFGQGTRLTVV.

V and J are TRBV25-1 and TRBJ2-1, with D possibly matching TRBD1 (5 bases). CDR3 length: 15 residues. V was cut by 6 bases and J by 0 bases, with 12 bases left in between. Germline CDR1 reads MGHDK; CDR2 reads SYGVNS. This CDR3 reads CASSRQSSSYNEQFF. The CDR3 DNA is TGTGCCAGCAGCCGACAGTCGAGCTCCTACAATGAGCAGTTCTTC.

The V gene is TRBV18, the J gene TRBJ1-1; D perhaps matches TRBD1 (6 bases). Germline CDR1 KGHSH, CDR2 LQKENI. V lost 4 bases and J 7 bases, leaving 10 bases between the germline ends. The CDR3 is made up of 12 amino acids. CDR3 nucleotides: TGTGCCAGCTCACGACAGGCCGATGAAGCTTTCTTT. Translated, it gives CASSRQADEAFF.

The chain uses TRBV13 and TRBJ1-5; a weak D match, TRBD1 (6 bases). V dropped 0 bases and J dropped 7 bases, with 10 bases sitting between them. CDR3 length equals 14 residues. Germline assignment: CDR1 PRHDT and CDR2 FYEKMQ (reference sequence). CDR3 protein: CASSLGQQGQPQHF. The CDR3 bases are TGTGCCAGCAGCTTAGGGCAGCAGGGGCAGCCCCAGCATTTT.

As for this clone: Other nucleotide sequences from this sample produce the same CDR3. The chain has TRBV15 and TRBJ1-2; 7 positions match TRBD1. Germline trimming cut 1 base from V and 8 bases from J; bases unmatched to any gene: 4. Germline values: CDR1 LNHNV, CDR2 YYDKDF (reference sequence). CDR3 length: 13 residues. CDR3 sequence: CATSRVQGYGYTF. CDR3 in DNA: TGTGCCACCAGCAGAGTACAGGGGTACGGCTACACCTTC.

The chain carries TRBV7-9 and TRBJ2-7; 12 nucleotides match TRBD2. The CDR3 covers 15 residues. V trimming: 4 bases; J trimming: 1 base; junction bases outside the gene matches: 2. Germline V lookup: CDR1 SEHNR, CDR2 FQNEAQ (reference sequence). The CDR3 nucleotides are TGTGCCAGCAGCTCCGGGACTAGCGGGTCCTACGAGCAGTACTTC. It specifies CASSSGTSGSYEQYF.

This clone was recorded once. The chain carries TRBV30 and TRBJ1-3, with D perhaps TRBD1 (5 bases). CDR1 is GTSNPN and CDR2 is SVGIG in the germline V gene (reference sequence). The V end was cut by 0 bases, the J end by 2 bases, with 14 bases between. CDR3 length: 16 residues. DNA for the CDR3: TGTGCCTGGAGTGTAGTCGGGGGGGTTGCTGGAAACACCATATATTTT. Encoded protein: CAWSVVGGVAGNTIYF.

The CDR3 bases are TGTGCCAGCAGCCAAGATCGGTCCAGGACCTACGAGCAGTACTTC. Its protein is CASSQDRSRTYEQYF. The genes are TRBV4-2 and TRBJ2-7; no definite D call. CDR1 is LGHNA and CDR2 is YNFKEQ in the germline V gene. There are 15 residues in the CDR3. Trimming removed 0 bases from V and 2 bases from J, with 11 bases in between.

CDR3 sequence reads: CASSFLYSEQGHQPQHF. The CDR3, as DNA: TGTGCCAGCAGTTTTTTGTATTCCGAACAGGGGCATCAGCCCCAGCATTTT. The rearrangement links TRBV27 to TRBJ1-5; 7 bases match TRBD1. The CDR3 is 17 residues long. The J segment lost 5 bases and the V segment lost 3 bases, leaving 13 bases of the junction unmatched. Germline lookup yields CDR1 MNHEY and CDR2 SMNVEV (reference sequence).

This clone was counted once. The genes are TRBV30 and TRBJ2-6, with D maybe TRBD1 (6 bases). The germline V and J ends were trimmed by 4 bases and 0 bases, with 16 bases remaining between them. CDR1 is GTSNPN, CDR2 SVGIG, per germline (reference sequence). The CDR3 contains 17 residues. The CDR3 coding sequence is TGTGCCTGGATCCTTCCGGGACACCCCTCTGGGGCCAACGTCCTGACTTTC. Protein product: CAWILPGHPSGANVLTF.

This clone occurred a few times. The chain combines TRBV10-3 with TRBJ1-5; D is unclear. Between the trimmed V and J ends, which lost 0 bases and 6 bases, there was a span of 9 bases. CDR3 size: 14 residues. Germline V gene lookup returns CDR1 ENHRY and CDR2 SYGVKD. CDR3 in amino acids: CAISESTGTQPQHF. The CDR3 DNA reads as TGTGCCATCAGTGAGTCAACGGGAACTCAGCCCCAGCATTTT.

CDR3 sequence (DNA): TGCAGTGCTAGTACACCAGGGCAGGGCATCACCCCCTATGGCTACACCTTC. Amino acids: CSASTPGQGITPYGYTF. The rearrangement joins TRBV20-1 to TRBJ1-2, with a weak D call TRBD1 (5 bases). CDR1 is DFQATT and CDR2 is SNEGSKA in the germline V gene (reference sequence). Trimming left V 3 bases short and J 4 bases short, with 24 bases between. This CDR3 is 17 amino acids long.